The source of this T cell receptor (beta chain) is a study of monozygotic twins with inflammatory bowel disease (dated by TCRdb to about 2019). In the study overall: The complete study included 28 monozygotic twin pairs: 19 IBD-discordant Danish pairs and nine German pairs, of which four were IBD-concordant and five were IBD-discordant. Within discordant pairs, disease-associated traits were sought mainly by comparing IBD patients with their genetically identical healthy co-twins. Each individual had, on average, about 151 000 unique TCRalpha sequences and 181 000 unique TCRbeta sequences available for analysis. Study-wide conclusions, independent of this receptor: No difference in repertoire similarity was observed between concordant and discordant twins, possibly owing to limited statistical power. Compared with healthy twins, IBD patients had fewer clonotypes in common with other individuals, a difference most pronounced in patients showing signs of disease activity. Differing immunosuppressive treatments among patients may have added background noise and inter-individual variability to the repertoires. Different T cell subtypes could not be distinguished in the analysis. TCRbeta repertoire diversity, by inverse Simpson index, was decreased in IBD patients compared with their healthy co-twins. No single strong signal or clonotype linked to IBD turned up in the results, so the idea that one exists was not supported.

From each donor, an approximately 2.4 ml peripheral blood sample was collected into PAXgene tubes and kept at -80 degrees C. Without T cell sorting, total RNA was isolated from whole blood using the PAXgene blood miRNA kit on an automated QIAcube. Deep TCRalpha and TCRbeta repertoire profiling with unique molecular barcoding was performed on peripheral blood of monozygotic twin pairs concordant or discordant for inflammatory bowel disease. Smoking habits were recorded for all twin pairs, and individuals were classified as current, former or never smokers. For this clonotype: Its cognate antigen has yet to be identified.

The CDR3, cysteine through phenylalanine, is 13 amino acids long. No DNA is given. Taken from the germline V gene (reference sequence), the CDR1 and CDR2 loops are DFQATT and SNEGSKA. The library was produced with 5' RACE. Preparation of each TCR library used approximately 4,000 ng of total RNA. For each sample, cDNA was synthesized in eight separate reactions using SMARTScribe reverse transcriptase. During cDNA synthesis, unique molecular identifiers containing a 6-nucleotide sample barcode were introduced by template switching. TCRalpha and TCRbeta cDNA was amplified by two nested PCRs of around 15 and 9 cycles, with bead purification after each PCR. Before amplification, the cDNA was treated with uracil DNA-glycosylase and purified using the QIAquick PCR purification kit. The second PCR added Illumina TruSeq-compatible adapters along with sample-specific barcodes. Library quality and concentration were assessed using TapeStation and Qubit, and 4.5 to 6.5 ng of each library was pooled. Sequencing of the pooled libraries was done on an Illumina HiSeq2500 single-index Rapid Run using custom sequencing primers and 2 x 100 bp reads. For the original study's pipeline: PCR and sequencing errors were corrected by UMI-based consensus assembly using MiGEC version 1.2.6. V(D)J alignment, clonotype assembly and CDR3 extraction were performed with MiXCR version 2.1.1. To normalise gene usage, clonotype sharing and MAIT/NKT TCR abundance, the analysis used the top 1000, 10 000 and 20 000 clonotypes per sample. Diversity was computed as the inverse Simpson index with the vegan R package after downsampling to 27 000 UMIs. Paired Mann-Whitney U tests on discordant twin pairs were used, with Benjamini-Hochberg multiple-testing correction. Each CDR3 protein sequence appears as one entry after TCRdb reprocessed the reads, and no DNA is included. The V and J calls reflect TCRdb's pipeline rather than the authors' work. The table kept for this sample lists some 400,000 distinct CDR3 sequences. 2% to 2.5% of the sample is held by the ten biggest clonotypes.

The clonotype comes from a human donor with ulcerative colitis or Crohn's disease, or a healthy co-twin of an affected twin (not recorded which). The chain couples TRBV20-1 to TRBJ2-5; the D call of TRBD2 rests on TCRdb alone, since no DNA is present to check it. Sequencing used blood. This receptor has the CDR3 CSARDRPSQTQYF.